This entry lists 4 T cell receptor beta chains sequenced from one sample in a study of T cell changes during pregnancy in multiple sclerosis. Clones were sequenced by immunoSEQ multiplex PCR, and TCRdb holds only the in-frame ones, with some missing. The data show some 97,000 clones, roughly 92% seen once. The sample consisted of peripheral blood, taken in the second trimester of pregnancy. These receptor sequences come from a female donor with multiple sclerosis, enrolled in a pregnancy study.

This CDR3 is CASSLAAKVQGYTF. CDR3 coding DNA: TGCGCCAGCAGCTTGGCCGCGAAGGTACAGGGCTACACCTTC. The chain links TRBV5-1 to TRBJ1-2; D call uncertain. This CDR3 spans 14 amino acids. V lost 0 bases and J 8 bases, leaving 14 bases between the germline ends. CDR1 and CDR2 (germline): SGHRS, YFSETQ.

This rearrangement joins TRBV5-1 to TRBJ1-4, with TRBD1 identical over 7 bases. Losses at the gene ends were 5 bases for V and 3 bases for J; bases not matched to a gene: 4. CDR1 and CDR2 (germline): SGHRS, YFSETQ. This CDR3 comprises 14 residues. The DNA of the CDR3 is TGCGCCAGCAGAGCAGGGACAGCTAATGAAAAACTGTTTTTT. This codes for CASRAGTANEKLFF.

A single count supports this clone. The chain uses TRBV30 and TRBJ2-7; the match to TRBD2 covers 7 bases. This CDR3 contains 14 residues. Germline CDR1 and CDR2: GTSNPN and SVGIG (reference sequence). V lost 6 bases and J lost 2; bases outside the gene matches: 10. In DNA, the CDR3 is TGTGCCTGTCAAGCGGGAAACCGACCCTACGAGCAGTACTTC. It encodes CACQAGNRPYEQYF.

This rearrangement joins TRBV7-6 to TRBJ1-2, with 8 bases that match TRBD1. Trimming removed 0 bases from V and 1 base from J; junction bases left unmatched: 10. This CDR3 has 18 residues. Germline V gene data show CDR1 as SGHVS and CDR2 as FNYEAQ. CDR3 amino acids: CASSLAHVGTGVNYGYTF. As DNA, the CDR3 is TGTGCCAGCAGCTTAGCTCATGTCGGGACAGGAGTTAACTATGGCTACACCTTC.